Sequencing of this T cell receptor beta chain was carried out in a study of blood T cell repertoires in COVID-19. Study information: COVID-19 samples collected from the United States, Italy and Spain covered acute and convalescent phases. T cells, B-cell-depleted T cells, or PBMCs provided the cDNA or gDNA that served as material.

The V gene's germline CDR1 is LGHDT and CDR2 YNNKEL (reference sequence). Trimming took off 3 bases at V and 3 bases at J, with 3 bases between the two ends. There are 11 residues in the CDR3. Original processing methods: Nucleated cell counts were estimated from reference gene primer amplification. Profiled with immunoSEQ multiplex PCR; TCRdb holds only in-frame clones, not every one. Clone size and V and J calls were adopted from that table, with D and trimming inferred from the DNA. This sample has approximately 84,000 clones, with 70% to 80% found just once. Sequencing was done on a sample of peripheral blood. The receptor's source is a human donor in a cohort sampled during active COVID-19. V gene TRBV3-1 (or the pseudogene TRBV3-2) combines with J gene TRBJ2-7; D gene uncertain. The CDR3 reads CASSHIYEQYF. The CDR3 nucleotides are TGTGCCAGCAGCCACATCTACGAGCAGTACTTC.